These T cell receptor beta chains were read from a single sample in a study of patients and donors after allogeneic stem cell transplantation. MiXCR, applied by TCRdb to the RT-PCR reads, yields one record per CDR3 protein. This table holds some 150,000 distinct CDR3 sequences, 30% to 45% found once. The material sequenced was blood, either unsorted or a sorted T cell fraction (not recorded which). The source is a human donor who was either an allogeneic HSCT recipient or a stem cell or donor lymphocyte infusion donor (not recorded which). It is not recorded whose cells these are; they may come from a transplant donor. CDR3s include the opening cysteine and the closing phenylalanine or tryptophan. The D gene is left open where the match is weak. Clone size is given for some rows only: seen once, a few or many times, or a class if the clone is expanded.

CDR3nt,CDR3aa,j_gene,v_gene,d_gene,abundance
TGCAGTGCCTCGGGGCCCCCCCGCCTGGGCTACACCTTC,CSASGPPRLGYTF,TRBJ1-2,TRBV20-1,-,-
TGTGCCAGCAGCCAGGAGGGGTATACGCAGTATTTT,CASSQEGYTQYF,TRBJ2-3,TRBV7-2,-,-
TGCAGCGTTGGACCAGTCGTCGCAATTTACAATGAGCAGTTCTTC,CSVGPVVAIYNEQFF,TRBJ2-1,TRBV29-1,-,-
TGTGCCAGCAGTTTCCAAACGAGGTCGAGGAACACTGAAGCTTTCTTT,CASSFQTRSRNTEAFF,TRBJ1-1,TRBV27,-,few
TGTGCCAGCAGTGAAAACCCACGGTTGCATATCGCGGAAGCTTTCTTT,CASSENPRLHIAEAFF,TRBJ1-1,TRBV6-1,-,few
TGTGCCAGCAGCCCCGAGAGGGGGCTAGTAGATACGCAGTATTTT,CASSPERGLVDTQYF,TRBJ2-3,TRBV12-3/TRBV12-4,TRBD1,once
TGTGCCAGCAGTTTAATCGGCAGCACAGATACGCAGTATTTT,CASSLIGSTDTQYF,TRBJ2-3,TRBV12-3/TRBV12-4,-,once
TGTGCCAGCAGCCAGTTAGCGGAGAATAATAATTCACCCCTCCACTTT,CASSQLAENNNSPLHF,TRBJ1-6,TRBV4-2,-,-
TGTGCCAGCAGACAGGGGAATCAGCCCCAGCATTTT,CASRQGNQPQHF,TRBJ1-5,TRBV6-2/TRBV6-3,TRBD1,few
TGTGCCAGCAGCTTGGAGGGACTAGAGGGCAATGAGCAGTTCTTC,CASSLEGLEGNEQFF,TRBJ2-1,TRBV5-5,TRBD2,few
TGTGCCAGCAGCTTGAGGTGGCGTTGGGATACGCAGTATTTT,CASSLRWRWDTQYF,TRBJ2-3,TRBV5-6,-,-
TGTGCCAGCAGCCAAGAACCTAGCGGGGGGAATGAGCAGTTCTTC,CASSQEPSGGNEQFF,TRBJ2-1,TRBV3-1,TRBD2,-
TGTGCCAGCAGGACCAATCCCGGGGCTGGCTATGGCTACACCTTC,CASRTNPGAGYGYTF,TRBJ1-2,TRBV11-2,-,-
TGTGCCAGCAGTTTACTCGCGGGGGGTTACACAGATACGCAGTATTTT,CASSLLAGGYTDTQYF,TRBJ2-3,TRBV28,TRBD2,once
TGTGCCAGTTGGGGAGGCGAGAATGAGCAGTTCTTC,CASWGGENEQFF,TRBJ2-1,TRBV27,-,few
TGTGCCAGCAGTTTAGAAGGACAGGGGAGGACTGAAGCTTTCTTT,CASSLEGQGRTEAFF,TRBJ1-1,TRBV12-3/TRBV12-4,TRBD1,few
TGCAGCGTGCAGTTTGTCGGGACGGAGGGCACTGAAGCTTTCTTT,CSVQFVGTEGTEAFF,TRBJ1-1,TRBV29-1,-,few
TGTGCCAGCAGTCTGCGGCCAGACAGGCGAGGGGCAACTAATGAAAAACTGTTTTTT,CASSLRPDRRGATNEKLFF,TRBJ1-4,TRBV27,-,few
TGTGCCAGCATCCCCGGCACCGGCGGAGCTTTCTTT,CASIPGTGGAFF,TRBJ1-1,TRBV2,-,few
TGCGCCAGCAGCTTGGAGGAGAACACTGAAGCTTTCTTT,CASSLEENTEAFF,TRBJ1-1,TRBV5-1,-,few
TGTGCCAGCAGTTTATCGCAGGTTATGACGCAAGGCTACACCTTC,CASSLSQVMTQGYTF,TRBJ1-2,TRBV28,-,-
TGTGCCTGGACCAGGGACAGCTATGGCTACACCTTC,CAWTRDSYGYTF,TRBJ1-2,TRBV30,TRBD1,-
TGCAGTGCAAATACACCCTATAGCAATCAGCCCCAGCATTTT,CSANTPYSNQPQHF,TRBJ1-5,TRBV20-1,-,-
TGTGCCAGCAGTACCCGACAGGGTTGGCACACAGATACGCAGTATTTT,CASSTRQGWHTDTQYF,TRBJ2-3,TRBV6-2/TRBV6-3,TRBD1,-
TGTGCCAGCAGTACAGGGTTCCAGCCCCAGCATTTT,CASSTGFQPQHF,TRBJ1-5,TRBV2,-,-
TGCAGCGCTGACAGAACAAACACCGGGGAGCTGTTTTTT,CSADRTNTGELFF,TRBJ2-2,TRBV29-1,-,few
TGCGCCAGCAGCTTATCAACGTCCGCTTCTGGAAACACCATATATTTT,CASSLSTSASGNTIYF,TRBJ1-3,TRBV5-1,-,-
TGCAGCGCCGGACGCCGGGACAGGGGAAACACCATATATTTT,CSAGRRDRGNTIYF,TRBJ1-3,TRBV29-1,TRBD1,-
TGTGCCAGCAGCCCTATCCAGGGGCCCACTGAAGCTTTCTTT,CASSPIQGPTEAFF,TRBJ1-1,TRBV9,-,-
TGTGCCAGCAGTAGCCGTTTTCCGACCTACAATGAGCAGTTCTTC,CASSSRFPTYNEQFF,TRBJ2-1,TRBV12-3/TRBV12-4,-,-
TGTGCCAGCAGTTTCATGAGTTGGGGGGCTGGTGGCAATCAGCCCCAGCATTTT,CASSFMSWGAGGNQPQHF,TRBJ1-5,TRBV6-2/TRBV6-3,-,few
TGTGCCAGCAGCTTCATGGGCCCCGGTTCACCCCTCCACTTT,CASSFMGPGSPLHF,TRBJ1-6,TRBV7-8,-,few
TGTGCCAGCAGTCGCCCTGGGTTATTGACTGAAGCTTTCTTT,CASSRPGLLTEAFF,TRBJ1-1,TRBV12-3/TRBV12-4,-,-
TGTGCCAGCAGTTTAGAGATGGGGGCAAGAGCCAAAAACATTCAGTACTTC,CASSLEMGARAKNIQYF,TRBJ2-4,TRBV28,-,-
TGTGCCAGCAGACCACCGGGTCAGCCCCAGCATTTT,CASRPPGQPQHF,TRBJ1-5,TRBV27,-,few